The 5 T cell receptor beta chains presented below share a single source sample, sequenced in a study of blood T cells in healthy people across ages. The use of a sample-barcoded 5' primer and a J-beta primer mix characterized a second PCR of roughly 6 to 11 cycles. Each CDR3 protein gets one entry after TCRdb re-called the 5' RACE reads with MiXCR. Of more than 1,400,000 distinct CDR3 sequences detected, 42% appear once; the ten largest clones hold 7% to 9%. Sequencing used blood. These receptors were obtained from a woman aged 18-30 years in good health.

In its sample, this clonotype was seen a few times. This chain connects TRBV7-2 to TRBJ2-5, with 7 bases identical to TRBD2. The J call is in doubt because the DNA end fits TRBJ2-7 better. The CDR3 is 15 amino acids. CDR1 is SGHTA, CDR2 FQGNSA, per germline. CDR3 region: CASSLVAGEGYEQYF. DNA for the CDR3: TGTGCCAGCAGCTTAGTGGCGGGAGAGGGCTACGAGCAGTACTTC.

V usage is TRBV6-1 and J usage is TRBJ1-5; D is ambiguous. Trimming cost V 1 base and J 6 bases, with 7 bases left between them. Looked up from germline, CDR1 is MNHNS and CDR2 is SASEGT. The CDR3 has 13 amino acids. CDR3 residues: CASSEVRGQPQHF. The CDR3 coding sequence is TGTGCCAGCAGTGAAGTTCGGGGTCAGCCCCAGCATTTT.

This clonotype was observed a handful of times. This sequence joins TRBV5-8 and TRBJ1-2; D remains ambiguous. Trimming stripped 7 bases from V and 1 base from J, with 8 bases between. The CDR3 loop spans 12 amino acids. CDR1 is SGHTS and CDR2 is YDEGEE in the germline V gene. The CDR3 loop reads CASGWRNYGYTF. For the CDR3, the DNA is TGTGCCAGCGGGTGGCGTAACTATGGCTACACCTTC.

V usage is TRBV20-1 and J usage is TRBJ2-3; tentatively, D is TRBD2 (5 bases). Looked up from germline, CDR1 is DFQATT and CDR2 is SNEGSKA (reference sequence). CDR3 length: 13 residues. V shed 5 bases and J shed 2 bases, with 11 bases lying between them. CDR3 loop: CSARPADTDTQYF. The CDR3 coding sequence is TGCAGTGCTCGACCAGCGGACACAGATACGCAGTATTTT.

The chain couples TRBV5-1 to TRBJ1-6, with 9 bases identical to TRBD1. J was trimmed by 7 bases and V by 5 bases; bases with no gene match: 7. The CDR3 runs 15 residues. Per germline, CDR1 SGHRS and CDR2 YFSETQ. The chain's CDR3 is CASRRTGGENSPLHF. CDR3 nucleotides: TGCGCCAGCAGGCGTACAGGGGGCGAAAATTCACCCCTCCACTTT.